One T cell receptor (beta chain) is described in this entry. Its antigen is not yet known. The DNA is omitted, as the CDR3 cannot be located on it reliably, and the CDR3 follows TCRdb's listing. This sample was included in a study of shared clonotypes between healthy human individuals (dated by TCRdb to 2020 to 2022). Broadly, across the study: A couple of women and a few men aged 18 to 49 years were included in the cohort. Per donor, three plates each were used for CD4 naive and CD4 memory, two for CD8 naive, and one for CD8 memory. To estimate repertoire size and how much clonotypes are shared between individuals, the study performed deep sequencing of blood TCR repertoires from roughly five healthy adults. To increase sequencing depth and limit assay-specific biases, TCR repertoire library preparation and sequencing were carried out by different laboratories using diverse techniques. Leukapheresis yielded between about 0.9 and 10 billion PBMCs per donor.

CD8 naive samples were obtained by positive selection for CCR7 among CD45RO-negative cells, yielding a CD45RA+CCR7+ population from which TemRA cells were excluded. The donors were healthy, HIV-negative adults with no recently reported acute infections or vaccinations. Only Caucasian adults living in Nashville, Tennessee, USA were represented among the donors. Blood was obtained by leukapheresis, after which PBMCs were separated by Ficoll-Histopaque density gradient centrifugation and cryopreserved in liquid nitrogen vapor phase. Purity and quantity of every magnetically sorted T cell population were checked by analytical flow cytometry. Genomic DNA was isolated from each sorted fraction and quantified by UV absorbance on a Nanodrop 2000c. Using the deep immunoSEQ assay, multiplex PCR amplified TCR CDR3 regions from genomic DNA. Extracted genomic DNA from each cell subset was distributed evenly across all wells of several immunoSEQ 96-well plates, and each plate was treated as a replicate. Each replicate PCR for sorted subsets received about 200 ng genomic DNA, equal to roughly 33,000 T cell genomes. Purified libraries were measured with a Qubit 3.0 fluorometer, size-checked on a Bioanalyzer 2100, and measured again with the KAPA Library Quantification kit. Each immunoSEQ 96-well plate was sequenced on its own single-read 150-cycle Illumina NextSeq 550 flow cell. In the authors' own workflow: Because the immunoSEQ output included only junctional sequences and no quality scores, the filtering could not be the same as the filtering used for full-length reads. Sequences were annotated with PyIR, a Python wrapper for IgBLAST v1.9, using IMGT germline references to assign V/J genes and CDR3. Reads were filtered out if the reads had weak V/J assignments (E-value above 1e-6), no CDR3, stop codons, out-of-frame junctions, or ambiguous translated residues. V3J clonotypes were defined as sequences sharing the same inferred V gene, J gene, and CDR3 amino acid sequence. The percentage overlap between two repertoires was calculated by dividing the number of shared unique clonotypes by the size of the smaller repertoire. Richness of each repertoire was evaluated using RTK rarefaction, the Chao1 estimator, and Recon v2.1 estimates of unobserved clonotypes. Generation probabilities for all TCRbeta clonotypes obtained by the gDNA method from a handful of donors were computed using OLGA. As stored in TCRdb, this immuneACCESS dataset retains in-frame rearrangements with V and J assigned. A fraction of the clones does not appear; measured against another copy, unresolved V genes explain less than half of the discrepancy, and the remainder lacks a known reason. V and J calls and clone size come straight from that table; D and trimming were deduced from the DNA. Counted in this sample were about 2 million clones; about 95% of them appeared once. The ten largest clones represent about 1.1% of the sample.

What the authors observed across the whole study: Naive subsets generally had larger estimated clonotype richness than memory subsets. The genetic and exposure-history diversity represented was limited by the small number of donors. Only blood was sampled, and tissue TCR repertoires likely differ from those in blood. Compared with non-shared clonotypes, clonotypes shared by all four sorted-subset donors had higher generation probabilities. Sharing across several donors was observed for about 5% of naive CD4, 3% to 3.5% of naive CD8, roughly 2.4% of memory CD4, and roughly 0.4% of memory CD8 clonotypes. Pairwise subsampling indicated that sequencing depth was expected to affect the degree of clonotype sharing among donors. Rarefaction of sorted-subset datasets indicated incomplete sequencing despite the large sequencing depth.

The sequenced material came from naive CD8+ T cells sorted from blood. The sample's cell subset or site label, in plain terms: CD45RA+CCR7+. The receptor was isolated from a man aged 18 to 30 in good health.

The CDR3 here reads CASSSSIGDYSNQPQHF. Recombination connected TRBV7-9 to TRBJ1-5. The CDR3 starts with the cysteine, ends with the phenylalanine, and has 17 residues. CDR1 SEHNR and CDR2 FQNEAQ are derived from the germline V gene (reference sequence).